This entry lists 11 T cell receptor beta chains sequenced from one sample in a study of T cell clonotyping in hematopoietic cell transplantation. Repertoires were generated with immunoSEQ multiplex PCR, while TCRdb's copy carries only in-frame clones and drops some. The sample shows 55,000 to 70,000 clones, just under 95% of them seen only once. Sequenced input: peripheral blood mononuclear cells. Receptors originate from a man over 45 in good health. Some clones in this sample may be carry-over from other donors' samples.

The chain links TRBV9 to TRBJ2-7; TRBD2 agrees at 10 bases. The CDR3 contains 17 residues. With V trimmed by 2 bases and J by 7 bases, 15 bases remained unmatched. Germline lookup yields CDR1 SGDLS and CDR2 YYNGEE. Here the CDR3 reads CASSVEPSGLAGVEQYF. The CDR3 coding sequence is TGTGCCAGCAGCGTCGAACCCTCGGGGCTAGCGGGAGTTGAGCAGTACTTC.

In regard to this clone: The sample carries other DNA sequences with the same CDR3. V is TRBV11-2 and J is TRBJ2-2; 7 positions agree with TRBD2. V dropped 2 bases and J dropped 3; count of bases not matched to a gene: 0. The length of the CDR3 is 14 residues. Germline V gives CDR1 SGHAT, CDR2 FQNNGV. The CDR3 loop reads CASSLRGDTGELFF. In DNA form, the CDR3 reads TGTGCCAGCAGCTTACGGGGGGACACCGGGGAGCTGTTTTTT.

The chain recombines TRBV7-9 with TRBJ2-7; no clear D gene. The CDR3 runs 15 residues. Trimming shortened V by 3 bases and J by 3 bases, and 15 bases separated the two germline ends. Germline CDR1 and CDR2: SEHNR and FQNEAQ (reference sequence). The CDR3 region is CASSFLSGGDYEQYF. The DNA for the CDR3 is TGTGCCAGCAGCTTTCTTTCTGGCGGAGACTACGAGCAGTACTTC.

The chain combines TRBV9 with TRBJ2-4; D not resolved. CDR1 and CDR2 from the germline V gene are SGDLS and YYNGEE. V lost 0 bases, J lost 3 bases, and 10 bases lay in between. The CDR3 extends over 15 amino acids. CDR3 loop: CASSVEGKVKNIQYF. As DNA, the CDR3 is TGTGCCAGCAGCGTAGAAGGGAAGGTCAAAAACATTCAGTACTTC. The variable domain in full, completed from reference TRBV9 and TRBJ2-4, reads DSGVTQTPKHLITATGQRVTLRCSPRSGDLSVYWYQQSLDQGLQFLIQYYNGEERAKGNILERFSAQQFPDLHSELNLSSLELGDSALYFCASSVEGKVKNIQYFGAGTRLSVL.

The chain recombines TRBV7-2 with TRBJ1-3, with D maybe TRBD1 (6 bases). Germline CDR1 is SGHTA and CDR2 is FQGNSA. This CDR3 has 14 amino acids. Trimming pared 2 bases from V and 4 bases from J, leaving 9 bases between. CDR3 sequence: CASSLRRGGNTIYF. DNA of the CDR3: TGTGCCAGCAGCTTACGCAGGGGCGGAAACACCATATATTTT.

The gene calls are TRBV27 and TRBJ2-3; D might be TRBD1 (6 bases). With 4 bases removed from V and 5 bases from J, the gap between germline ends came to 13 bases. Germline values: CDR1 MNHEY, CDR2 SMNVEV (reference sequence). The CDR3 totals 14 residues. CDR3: CASSSGQSIDTQYF. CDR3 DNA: TGTGCCAGCAGTTCGGGACAATCTATAGATACGCAGTATTTT.

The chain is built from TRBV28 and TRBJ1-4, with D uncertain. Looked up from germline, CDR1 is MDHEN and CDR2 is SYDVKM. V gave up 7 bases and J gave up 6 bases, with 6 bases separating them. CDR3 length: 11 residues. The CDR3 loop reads CASNRDEKLFF. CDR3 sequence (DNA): TGTGCCAGCAATAGGGATGAAAAACTGTTTTTT.

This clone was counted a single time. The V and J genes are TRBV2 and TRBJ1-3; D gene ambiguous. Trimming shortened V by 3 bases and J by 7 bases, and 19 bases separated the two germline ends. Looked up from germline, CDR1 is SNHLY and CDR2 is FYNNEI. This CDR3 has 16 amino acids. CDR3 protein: CASSDLLPQIRNTIYF. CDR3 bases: TGTGCCAGCAGTGATCTACTACCTCAAATAAGGAACACCATATATTTT.

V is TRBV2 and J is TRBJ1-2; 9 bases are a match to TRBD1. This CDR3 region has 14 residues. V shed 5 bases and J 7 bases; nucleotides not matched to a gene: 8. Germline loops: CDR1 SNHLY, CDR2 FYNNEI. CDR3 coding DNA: TGTGCCAGCAGTCAACAGACAGGGGGACGTGGCTACACCTTC. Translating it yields CASSQQTGGRGYTF.

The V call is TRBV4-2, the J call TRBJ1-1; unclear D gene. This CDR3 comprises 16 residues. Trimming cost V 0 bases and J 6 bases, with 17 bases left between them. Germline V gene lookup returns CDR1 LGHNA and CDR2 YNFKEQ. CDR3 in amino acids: CASSQDLAGIIPEAFF. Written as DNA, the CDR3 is TGTGCCAGCAGCCAAGATCTGGCAGGCATCATACCTGAAGCTTTCTTT.

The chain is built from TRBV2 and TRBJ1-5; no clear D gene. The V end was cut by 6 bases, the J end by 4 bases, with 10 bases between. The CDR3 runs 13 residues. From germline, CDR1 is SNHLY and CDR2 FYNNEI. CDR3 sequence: CASRRQANQPQHF. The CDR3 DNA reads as TGTGCCAGCAGACGACAAGCTAATCAGCCCCAGCATTTT.